Sequencing of this TCR beta chain was carried out in a study of T cells in Graves' hyperthyroidism and ophthalmopathy. Study as a whole: Peripheral blood specimens were obtained at initial diagnosis, prior to any treatment.

Regarding the study as a whole: The model made its ophthalmopathy prediction, and onset followed a median about 5.9 months later. Researchers found most expanded thyroid clonotypes above 0.001 in blood as well.

Regarding this clonotype: The antigen is undetermined.

Authors of the study amplified TCR beta CDR3 regions from RNA transcripts. The HTBI primer set served for first-round RT-PCR of the TCR CDR3. TCRdb passed the multiplex PCR reads through MiXCR, listing each CDR3 protein once. The table lists roughly 380,000 distinct CDR3 sequences, about 18% of them singletons. Clinical symptoms, serum thyroxine, TRAb, thyroid ultrasound and orbital computed tomography established diagnosis. With 8 bases removed from V and 9 bases from J, the gap between germline ends came to 16 bases. This CDR3 contains 12 residues. The specimen was blood. The chain uses TRBV12-3 or TRBV12-4 and TRBJ2-5; a possible D gene is TRBD1 (5 bases). This sequence was found in a young woman with Graves' hyperthyroidism. DNA of the CDR3: TGTGCCAGCTTCCCAGGGTCCGGGCCCCAGTACTTC. Translation gives CASFPGSGPQYF.